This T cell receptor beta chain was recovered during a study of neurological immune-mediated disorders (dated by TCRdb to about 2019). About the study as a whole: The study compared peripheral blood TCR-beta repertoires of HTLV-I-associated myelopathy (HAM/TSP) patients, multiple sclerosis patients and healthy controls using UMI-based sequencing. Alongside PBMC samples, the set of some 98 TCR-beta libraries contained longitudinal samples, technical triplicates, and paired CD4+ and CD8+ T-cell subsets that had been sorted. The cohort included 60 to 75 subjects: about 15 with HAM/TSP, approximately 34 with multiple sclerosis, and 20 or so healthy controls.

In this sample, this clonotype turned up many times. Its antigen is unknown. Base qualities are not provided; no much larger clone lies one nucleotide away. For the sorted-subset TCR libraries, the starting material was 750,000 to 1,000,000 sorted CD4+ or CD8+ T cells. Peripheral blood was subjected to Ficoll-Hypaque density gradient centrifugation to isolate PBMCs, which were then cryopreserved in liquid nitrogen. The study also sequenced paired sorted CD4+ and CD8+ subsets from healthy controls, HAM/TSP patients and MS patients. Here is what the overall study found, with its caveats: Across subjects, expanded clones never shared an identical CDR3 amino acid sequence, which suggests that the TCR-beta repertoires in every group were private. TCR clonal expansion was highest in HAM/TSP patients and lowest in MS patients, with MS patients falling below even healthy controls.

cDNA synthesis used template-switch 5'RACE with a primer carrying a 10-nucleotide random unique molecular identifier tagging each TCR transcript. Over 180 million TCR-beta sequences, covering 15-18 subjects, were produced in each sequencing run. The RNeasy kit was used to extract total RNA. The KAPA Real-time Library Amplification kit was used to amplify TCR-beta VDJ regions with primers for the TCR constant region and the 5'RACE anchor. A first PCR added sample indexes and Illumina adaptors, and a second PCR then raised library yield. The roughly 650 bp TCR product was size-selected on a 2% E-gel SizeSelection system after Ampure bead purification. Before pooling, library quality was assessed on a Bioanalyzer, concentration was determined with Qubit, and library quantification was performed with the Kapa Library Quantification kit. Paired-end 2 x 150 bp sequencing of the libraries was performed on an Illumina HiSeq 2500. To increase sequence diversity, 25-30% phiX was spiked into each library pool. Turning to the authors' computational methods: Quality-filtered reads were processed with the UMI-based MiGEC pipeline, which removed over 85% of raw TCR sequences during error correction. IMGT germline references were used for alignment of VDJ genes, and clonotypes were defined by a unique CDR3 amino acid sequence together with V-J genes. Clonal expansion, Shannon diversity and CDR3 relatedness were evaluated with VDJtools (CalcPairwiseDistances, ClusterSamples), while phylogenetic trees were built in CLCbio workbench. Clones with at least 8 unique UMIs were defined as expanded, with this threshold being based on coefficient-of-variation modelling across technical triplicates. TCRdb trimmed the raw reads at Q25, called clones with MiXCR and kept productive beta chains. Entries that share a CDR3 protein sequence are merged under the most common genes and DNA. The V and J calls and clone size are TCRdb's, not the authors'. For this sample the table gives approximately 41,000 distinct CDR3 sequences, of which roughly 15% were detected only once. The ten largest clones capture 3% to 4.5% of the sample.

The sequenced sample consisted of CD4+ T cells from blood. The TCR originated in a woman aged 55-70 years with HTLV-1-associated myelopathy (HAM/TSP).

In nucleotides, the sequence is TGTGCCAGCAGCCAAGATTACGGGGGCGGGGGGGATGAGCAGTTCTTC. Protein translation: CASSQDYGGGGDEQFF. The sequence links TRBV3-1 to TRBJ2-1, and 9 junctional nucleotides match TRBD2. Compared with germline, V lacks 0 bases and J lacks 8 bases; bases without a gene match: 8. The CDR3 goes from the cysteine to the phenylalanine over 16 residues. Only the CDR3 part of the read is kept: 48 bases, read in frame from the first base. Looking up the germline V gene (reference sequence) yields CDR1 LGHDT and CDR2 YNNKEL.